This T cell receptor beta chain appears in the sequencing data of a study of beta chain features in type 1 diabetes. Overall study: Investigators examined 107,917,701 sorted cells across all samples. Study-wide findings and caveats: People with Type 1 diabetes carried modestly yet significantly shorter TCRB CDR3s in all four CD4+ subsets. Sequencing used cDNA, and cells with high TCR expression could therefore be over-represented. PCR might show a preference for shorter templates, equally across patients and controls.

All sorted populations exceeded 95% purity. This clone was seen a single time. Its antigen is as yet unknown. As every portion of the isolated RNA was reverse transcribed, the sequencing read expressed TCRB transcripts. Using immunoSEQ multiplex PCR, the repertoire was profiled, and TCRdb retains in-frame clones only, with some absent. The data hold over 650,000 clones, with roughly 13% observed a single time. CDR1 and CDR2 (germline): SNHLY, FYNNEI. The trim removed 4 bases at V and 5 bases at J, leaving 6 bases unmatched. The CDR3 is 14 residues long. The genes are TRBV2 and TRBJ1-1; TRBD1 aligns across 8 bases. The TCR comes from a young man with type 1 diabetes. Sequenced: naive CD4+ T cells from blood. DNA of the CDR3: TGTGCCAGCAGTGGCAGGGGGCTGGGGACTGAAGCTTTCTTT. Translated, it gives CASSGRGLGTEAFF.